This TCR beta chain emerged from a study of Graves' ophthalmopathy and Graves' hyperthyroidism listed by TCRdb under 2018. For the wider study: Peripheral blood was collected at initial diagnosis, before any treatment. TCR beta repertoire signatures were used to distinguish Graves' ophthalmopathy from Graves' hyperthyroidism and to predict progression to ophthalmopathy. In total, approximately 130 blood samples were TCR-sequenced: 40 to 45 ophthalmopathy, approximately 80 hyperthyroidism and roughly 17 hyperthyroidism-to-ophthalmopathy patients. To explore V-J signatures that distinguish ophthalmopathy from hyperthyroidism, a discovery set of about a hundred patients was enrolled, made up of 43 with ophthalmopathy and some 60 with stable hyperthyroidism. An independent validation cohort was composed of 18 hyperthyroidism patients and 17 patients who later progressed from hyperthyroidism to ophthalmopathy. In five or six hyperthyroidism patients, the T-cell repertoires found in thyroid tissue were compared with those found in blood. Once sampling was done, hyperthyroidism patients were given methimazole at a starting dose of 30 mg daily, while ophthalmopathy patients were given high-dose intravenous methylprednisolone. The roughly 100 discovery patients were randomly divided into training and test sets at a 7:3 ratio. Overall study outcomes, separate from this receptor: No statistical method was used to predetermine the sample size, and group allocation was not hidden from the investigators. In cross-validation, the 13-signature model distinguished ophthalmopathy from stable hyperthyroidism with almost 90% sensitivity and nearly 82% specificity, and in the test set the corresponding values were approximately 80% and 75%. In validation, the model predicted ophthalmopathy progression with over 60% sensitivity and roughly 72% specificity; around twelve predicted patients were CT-confirmed with GO in a median of about 7.1 months. Among expanded thyroid clonotypes with frequency above 0.001, most also showed up in blood, which suggests that blood repertoires may reflect the thyroid immune response.

Of note for this clonotype: The antigen this receptor binds is unknown. No much larger clone exists at a distance of one base, and base qualities are not known.

Ophthalmopathy patients had moderately to severely active disease, Clinical Activity Score of at least 3, NOSPECS grade of at least 4, and disease duration under 3 months. Patients were excluded if they had other autoimmune diseases, uncontrolled infections, pregnancy or lactation. Diagnosis relied on clinical symptoms, serum thyroxine, TRAb, thyroid ultrasound and orbital computed tomography. Ficoll-Paque density gradient centrifugation was used to isolate PBMCs from about 10 ml of fresh peripheral blood. Total RNA was extracted with Trizol reagent and quality-checked on an Agilent 2100 Bioanalyzer. For repertoire sequencing, TCR beta CDR3 regions were amplified from RNA transcripts. HTBI primers and the Qiagen OneStep RT-PCR kit were used in a first-round RT-PCR, which was followed by a second-round multiplex PCR, size selection and purification. Sequencing of the libraries was carried out on an Illumina HiSeq2000 in paired-end mode with 100 bp reads. Per the source publication's procedure: SOAPnuke was used to process the reads, removing any read that contained adapters or uncalled bases, had a mean Phred below 15, or lacked an exact match to the constant primer or identifier. High-quality paired reads were merged with COPE v1.2.5. Unique nucleotide sequences were defined as clonotypes and aligned to IMGT TRB V, D and J references using MiTCR v1.1. The analysis was limited to V-J combinations with a frequency above 0.0001, which together covered 99.2% of repertoires. For each V-J combination, a TCR clonal expansion and chaos score was defined as the ratio of F50 clonal expansion to chaos observed in the TCRdist matrix. Features were reduced by Welch's t-statistics and random forest to around 13 V-J combinations, which fed a naive Bayes classifier. The similarity between thyroid and blood repertoires was quantified using the Morisita-Horn index. TCRdb trimmed the raw reads at Q25, called clones with MiXCR and kept productive beta chains. One record per CDR3 amino acid sequence lists the most common genes and DNA. It is TCRdb's table, rather than the study itself, that gives the V and J calls and clone size. The sample table records 450,000 or so distinct CDR3 sequences; 14% of these occur just once. Roughly 9.8% of the sample is taken by the ten largest.

V and J are trimmed by 0 bases and 2 bases, and the gene matches miss 10 bases of the junction. The CDR3 goes from the cysteine to the phenylalanine over 17 residues. The retained sequence is limited to the CDR3, 51 bases, with the frame set at the first base. The germline V gene specifies SGHVS as CDR1 and FQNEAQ as CDR2. Sequencing was carried out using blood. The receptor was derived from a woman aged 30 to 39 with Graves' ophthalmopathy. Donor details come from another sample of the same person, matched by shared clones. This chain joins TRBV7-8 to TRBJ2-7; 7 bases in the middle match TRBD2. The DNA sequence is as follows: TGTGCCAGCAGCTTAGCGCGTCGGCTAGCGGTCCCCTACGAGCAGTACTTC. This sequence encodes CASSLARRLAVPYEQYF.